The clone carrying this T cell receptor beta chain was seen ten or more times. What it binds is not known. The sample originates from a study of T-cell reconstitution after alpha-beta-depleted transplantation in children. TCRbeta library construction was performed incorporating unique molecular identifiers. TCRdb fed the PCR reads into MiXCR, producing one record per CDR3 protein. The sample contains 190,000 or so distinct CDR3 sequences, roughly 6.3% of which appear only once. Study findings and constraints: Elevated TCRbeta diversity at day 60 was traced, in some patients, to surviving recipient T cells and thymic progenitors. About two months after transplant, alpha-beta T cells reportedly came from several hundred expanded graft clones. The authors attributed T-cell counts and diversity one year after transplant mostly to newly produced T cells.

The sequence derives from a girl under three years old with combined immunodeficiency, due to receive a stem cell transplant. Sequenced material: PBMCs, taken before TCRalphabeta/CD19-depleted stem cell transplant.

Here the CDR3 reads CASSQGFFPGPKKDTQYF. For the CDR3, the DNA is TGTGCCAGCAGCCAAGGATTTTTCCCGGGACCCAAAAAGGATACGCAGTATTTT. This chain joins TRBV4-2 and TRBJ2-3; the D call may be TRBD1 or TRBD2 (5 bases each). V lost 1 base and J 6 bases, leaving 23 bases between the germline ends. In germline, CDR1 is LGHNA, CDR2 YNFKEQ. The CDR3 sequence is 18 residues long.